The 15 T cell receptor beta chains listed next were all sequenced from one sample in a study of post-analysis software for immune sequencing data. These receptors have no known antigen. Every TCR beta cDNA library bore unique molecular identifiers. TCRdb fed the PCR reads into MiXCR, producing one record per CDR3 protein. Of about 190,000 distinct CDR3 sequences in the sample, 29% were seen once. General study results and limits: In patients, TRBV5-6, TRBV5-1 and TRBV20-1 belonged to 4 or 5 TRBV segments found more frequently than in controls.

The sample consisted of blood. These receptor sequences come from a girl aged 2-17 years with multiple sclerosis.

This clonotype was seen only a few times. The chain joins TRBV5-1 to TRBJ2-4; D may be TRBD1 (6 bases). The J call is doubtful: the DNA matches TRBJ2-7 better. The CDR3 has 14 amino acids. Germline V gene sequence: CDR1 SGHRS, CDR2 YFSETQ. DNA of the CDR3: TGCGCCAGCAGCTTGGTTATGGGGGCGTACGAGCAGTACTTC. Translating it yields CASSLVMGAYEQYF.

This clonotype has a count of ten or more. The chain employs TRBV5-1 and TRBJ2-7, with unresolved D. V was cut by 7 bases and J by 4 bases, with 15 bases left in between. The CDR3 is made up of 13 amino acids. Germline lookup yields CDR1 SGHRS and CDR2 YFSETQ. This chain's CDR3 is CASGPPDTYEQYF. The CDR3 DNA reads TGCGCCAGCGGCCCCCCCGACACATACGAGCAGTACTTC.

V and J are TRBV6-1 and TRBJ2-3; no clear D. Trimming stripped 2 bases from V and 4 bases from J, with 13 bases between. CDR1 is MNHNS and CDR2 is SASEGT in the germline V gene. CDR3 length equals 15 residues. The CDR3 DNA sequence: TGTGCCAGCAGTGAAACGGCTTTGGGTGCAGATACGCAGTATTTT. Its protein is CASSETALGADTQYF.

This clonotype was counted many times. The chain is built from TRBV16 and TRBJ1-1; 7 nucleotides match TRBD1. From germline, CDR1 is KGHSY and CDR2 FQNENV. The CDR3 extends over 15 amino acids. V lost 2 bases and J lost 9; bases outside the gene matches: 12. The chain's CDR3 is CASSQGGQAAPKAFF. The CDR3 bases are TGTGCCAGCAGCCAAGGCGGACAGGCAGCCCCTAAAGCTTTCTTT.

J is TRBJ2-7 and V is TRBV27; TRBD2 matches 11 bases. The CDR3 sequence is 16 residues long. Germline V gene sequence: CDR1 MNHEY, CDR2 SMNVEV (reference sequence). V was pared by 6 bases and J by 1 base, with 8 bases of the junction left unmatched. The CDR3 coding sequence is TGTGCCAGCAGCTCCGGGACTAGCGGCCTTTCCTACGAGCAGTACTTC. Its protein is CASSSGTSGLSYEQYF.

The chain couples TRBV20-1 to TRBJ1-2; the D gene is possibly TRBD1 (6 bases). Germline V gene lookup returns CDR1 DFQATT and CDR2 SNEGSKA (reference sequence). Between the trimmed V and J ends, which lost 1 base and 0 bases, there was a span of 12 bases. The CDR3 has 15 amino acids. The CDR3 sequence: CSARAPYRANYGYTF. CDR3 in DNA: TGCAGTGCTAGAGCCCCGTACAGGGCTAACTATGGCTACACCTTC.

The rearrangement uses TRBV6-1 and TRBJ2-1; no clear D. V was clipped by 4 bases and J by 8 bases, with 6 bases between them. CDR3 length equals 11 residues. CDR1 is MNHNS, CDR2 SASEGT, per germline. The CDR3 spells CASSVSHEQFF. The CDR3 coding sequence is TGTGCCAGCAGTGTTAGCCATGAGCAGTTCTTC.

On this clonotype: A much more abundant neighbour one base away suggests this may be a read error. The chain links TRBV4-1 to TRBJ2-1; perhaps TRBD1 as D (6 bases). CDR3 length: 13 residues. In germline, CDR1 is MGHRA, CDR2 YSYEKL. CDR3 bases: TGCGCCAGCAGCCACATGGACAGCAATGAGCGGTTCTTC. Its protein is CASSHMDSNERFF.

V gene TRBV29-1 combines with J gene TRBJ2-1; tentative D call: TRBD1 (6 bases). The last part of the DNA fits TRBJ2-7 better; the J call may be wrong. Per the germline V gene, CDR1 is SQVTM and CDR2 is ANQGSEA. The length of the CDR3 is 14 residues. The CDR3 DNA reads TGCAGCGTTGAGGGGGCCCGCTCCTACAATGAGCAGTACTTC. Translating it yields CSVEGARSYNEQYF.

This clonotype was recorded at least ten times. The V call is TRBV11-2, the J call TRBJ2-7; 10 bases line up with TRBD2. The CDR3 runs 14 residues. In germline, CDR1 is SGHAT, CDR2 FQNNGV. Trimming at V came to 2 bases and at J to 6 bases, leaving 4 bases not matched to a gene. The CDR3 region is CASSLTSGVREQYF. CDR3 DNA: TGTGCCAGCAGCTTAACTAGCGGGGTCCGCGAGCAGTACTTC.

The genes are TRBV5-1 and TRBJ1-1; 9 bases map to TRBD1. CDR1 SGHRS and CDR2 YFSETQ come from the germline V gene. The CDR3 consists of 17 residues. J was trimmed by 1 base and V by 0 bases; bases with no gene match: 7. This CDR3 is CASSLAGTGWRNTEAFF. As DNA, the CDR3 is TGCGCCAGCAGCTTGGCCGGGACAGGGTGGCGGAACACTGAAGCTTTCTTT.

This clonotype has more than one count but fewer than ten. The chain has TRBV7-8 and TRBJ2-2, with TRBD1 matching over 9 bases. The junction had 2 bases not matched to a gene; V was cut back by 5 bases and J by 1 base. Per the germline V gene, CDR1 is SGHVS and CDR2 is FQNEAQ. The CDR3 spans 15 residues. This chain's CDR3 is CASSKTGGNTGELFF. The CDR3, as DNA: TGTGCCAGCAGCAAGACAGGGGGGAACACCGGGGAGCTGTTTTTT.

A few counts support this clonotype. The CDR3 sequence is CASSLGTSGSTDTQYF. The CDR3, as DNA: TGTGCCAGCAGTTTAGGGACTAGCGGTAGCACAGATACGCAGTATTTT. This sequence joins TRBV27 and TRBJ2-3, with 11 bases identical to TRBD2. The CDR3 runs 16 residues. The V segment lost 2 bases and the J segment 0 bases; nucleotides outside the gene matches: 1. The germline CDR1 and CDR2 sequences are MNHEY and SMNVEV (reference sequence).

This rearrangement joins TRBV6-6 to TRBJ1-4, with 8 bases aligning to TRBD1. The V gene end was trimmed by 6 bases and the J gene end by 2 bases; junction bases not matched to a gene: 2. This CDR3 region has 14 residues. Germline lookup yields CDR1 MNHNY and CDR2 SVGAGI (reference sequence). The CDR3 reads CASSPGGTNEKLFF. As DNA, the CDR3 is TGTGCCAGCAGCCCAGGGGGCACTAATGAAAAACTGTTTTTT.

The sample holds many counts of this clonotype. V usage is TRBV7-9 and J usage is TRBJ2-4; 7 bases align to TRBD1. Losses at the gene ends were 0 bases for V and 0 bases for J; bases not matched to a gene: 11. The CDR3 spans 19 residues. Germline lookup yields CDR1 SEHNR and CDR2 FQNEAQ (reference sequence). CDR3 region: CASSLAIPGQVLAKNIQYF. DNA of the CDR3: TGTGCCAGCAGCTTAGCGATCCCTGGACAGGTTCTAGCCAAAAACATTCAGTACTTC. Variable domain in full (rest from reference TRBV7-9 and TRBJ2-4): DTGVSQNPRHKITKRGQNVTFRCDPISEHNRLYWYRQTLGQGPEFLTYFQNEAQLEKSRLLSDRFSAERPKGSFSTLEIQRTEQGDSAMYLCASSLAIPGQVLAKNIQYFGAGTRLSVL.